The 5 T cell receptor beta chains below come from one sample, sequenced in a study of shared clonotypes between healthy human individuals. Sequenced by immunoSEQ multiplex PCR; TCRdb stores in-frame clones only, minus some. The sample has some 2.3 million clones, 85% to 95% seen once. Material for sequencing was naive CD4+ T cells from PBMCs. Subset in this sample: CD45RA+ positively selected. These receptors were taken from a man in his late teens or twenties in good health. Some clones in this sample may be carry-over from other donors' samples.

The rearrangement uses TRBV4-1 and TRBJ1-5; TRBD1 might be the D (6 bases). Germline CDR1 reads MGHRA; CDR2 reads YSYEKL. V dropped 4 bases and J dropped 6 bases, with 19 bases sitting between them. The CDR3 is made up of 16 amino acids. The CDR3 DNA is TGCGCCAGCAGCCTTACAAGGGGGGAGAGGGGTCAGCCCCAGCATTTT. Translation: CASSLTRGERGQPQHF.

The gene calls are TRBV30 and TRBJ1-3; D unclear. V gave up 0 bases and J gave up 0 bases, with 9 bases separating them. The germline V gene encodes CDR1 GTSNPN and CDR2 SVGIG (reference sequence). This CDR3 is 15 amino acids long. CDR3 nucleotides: TGTGCCTGGAGTGTAGGCACCCTCTCTGGAAACACCATATATTTT. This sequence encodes CAWSVGTLSGNTIYF.

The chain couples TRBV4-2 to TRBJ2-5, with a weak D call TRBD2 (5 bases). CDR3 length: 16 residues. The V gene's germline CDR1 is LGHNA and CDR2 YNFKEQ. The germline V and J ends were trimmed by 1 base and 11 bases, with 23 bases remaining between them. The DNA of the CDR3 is TGTGCCAGCAGCCAAGGGAGGCAGGCCCATTTGGAAGAGCAGTACTTC. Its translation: CASSQGRQAHLEEQYF.

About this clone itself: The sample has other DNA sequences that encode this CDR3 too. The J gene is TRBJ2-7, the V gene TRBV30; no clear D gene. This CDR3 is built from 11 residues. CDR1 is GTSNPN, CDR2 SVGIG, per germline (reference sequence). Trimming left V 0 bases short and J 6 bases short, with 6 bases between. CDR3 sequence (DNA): TGTGCCTGGAGTGTACGATCCGAGCAGTACTTC. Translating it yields CAWSVRSEQYF.

The CDR3 loop reads CASAWGNWNTEAFF. The CDR3 region has the DNA TGTGCCAGCGCCTGGGGAAACTGGAACACTGAAGCTTTCTTT. The J gene is TRBJ1-1, the V gene TRBV28; no clear D gene. The V gene lost 8 bases and the J gene lost 1 base, with 14 bases spanning the gap. The CDR3 sequence is 14 residues long. Per the germline V gene, CDR1 is MDHEN and CDR2 is SYDVKM.